Listed below are T cell receptor beta chains from one sample, sequenced in a study of blood T cell repertoires in COVID-19. The assay was immunoSEQ multiplex PCR, and TCRdb's table has in-frame clones only and misses some. Among 450,000 or so clones, approximately 89% were seen once, and the ten largest hold 1.5% to 1.7%. The source material was peripheral blood. These receptors all come from a woman aged 40 to 49 with COVID-19, enrolled during active disease. Both conserved end residues are part of each CDR3. Fields, in order: CDR3 protein, CDR3 DNA, V gene, clone size, J gene, D gene, CDR3 length. The D gene is left open where the match is weak. A row's size may be missing; if present it is once, few, many or a size class.

cdr3_aa: CASSPPGTVGGYTF
cdr3_nt: TGTGCCAGCAGTCCCCCCGGGACAGTAGGAGGCTACACCTTC
v_call: TRBV27
clone_size: -
j_call: TRBJ1-2
d_call: TRBD1
cdr3_length: 14

cdr3_aa: CASSQGQVGSYEQYF
cdr3_nt: TGTGCCAGCAGCCAAGGCCAGGTCGGCTCCTACGAGCAGTACTTC
v_call: TRBV3-1/TRBV3-2
clone_size: -
j_call: TRBJ2-7
d_call: -
cdr3_length: 15

cdr3_aa: CATSRATGVGSSPLHF
cdr3_nt: TGTGCCACCAGCAGAGCAACGGGAGTTGGTAGTTCACCCCTCCACTTT
v_call: TRBV15
clone_size: -
j_call: TRBJ1-6
d_call: -
cdr3_length: 16

cdr3_aa: CASSLGQGAGSEAFF
cdr3_nt: TGCGCCAGCAGCCTCGGACAGGGGGCGGGTTCGGAAGCTTTCTTT
v_call: TRBV5-1
clone_size: -
j_call: TRBJ1-1
d_call: TRBD1
cdr3_length: 15

cdr3_aa: CASSLSGLSGSTGELFF
cdr3_nt: TGTGCCAGCAGCTTAAGCGGGTTAAGCGGGAGTACCGGGGAGCTGTTTTTT
v_call: TRBV7-2
clone_size: -
j_call: TRBJ2-2
d_call: TRBD2
cdr3_length: 17

cdr3_aa: CASSETTGEETQYF
cdr3_nt: TGTGCCAGCAGCGAAACAACAGGGGAAGAGACCCAGTACTTC
v_call: TRBV9
clone_size: -
j_call: TRBJ2-5
d_call: TRBD1
cdr3_length: 14

cdr3_aa: CASSTLGANTGELFF
cdr3_nt: TGTGCCAGTAGTACCCTAGGGGCAAACACCGGGGAGCTGTTTTTT
v_call: TRBV19
clone_size: -
j_call: TRBJ2-2
d_call: -
cdr3_length: 15

cdr3_aa: CASSRNRGYNQGDGYTF
cdr3_nt: TGTGCCAGTAGTAGAAACAGGGGGTATAATCAGGGAGACGGCTACACCTTC
v_call: TRBV19
clone_size: -
j_call: TRBJ1-2
d_call: TRBD1
cdr3_length: 17

cdr3_aa: CASSVGTGRTYEQYF
cdr3_nt: TGTGCCAGCAGCGTAGGGACAGGGAGGACCTACGAGCAGTACTTC
v_call: TRBV9
clone_size: -
j_call: TRBJ2-7
d_call: TRBD1
cdr3_length: 15

cdr3_aa: CASSLTVGQGANEQFF
cdr3_nt: TGCGCCAGCAGCCTGACCGTGGGACAGGGGGCCAATGAGCAGTTCTTC
v_call: TRBV5-1
clone_size: few
j_call: TRBJ2-1
d_call: TRBD1
cdr3_length: 16

cdr3_aa: CASSDGQGWNEQFF
cdr3_nt: TGTGCCAGCAGTGACGGACAGGGTTGGAATGAGCAGTTCTTC
v_call: TRBV2
clone_size: few
j_call: TRBJ2-1
d_call: TRBD1
cdr3_length: 14

cdr3_aa: CASSRGDNQPQHF
cdr3_nt: TGTGCCAGCAGCAGGGGGGACAATCAGCCCCAGCATTTT
v_call: TRBV6-5
clone_size: -
j_call: TRBJ1-5
d_call: TRBD1
cdr3_length: 13

cdr3_aa: CAVPLRILASHEQFF
cdr3_nt: TGTGCCGTCCCCCTCCGAATACTAGCGTCCCATGAGCAGTTCTTC
v_call: TRBV11-3
clone_size: -
j_call: TRBJ2-1
d_call: TRBD2
cdr3_length: 15

cdr3_aa: CASSPLHANTGELFF
cdr3_nt: TGTGCCAGCTCACCATTACACGCGAACACCGGGGAGCTGTTTTTT
v_call: TRBV18
clone_size: -
j_call: TRBJ2-2
d_call: -
cdr3_length: 15

cdr3_aa: CASSLGFGAYEQYF
cdr3_nt: TGTGCCAGCAGTTTAGGATTCGGGGCCTACGAGCAGTACTTC
v_call: TRBV27
clone_size: -
j_call: TRBJ2-7
d_call: -
cdr3_length: 14

cdr3_aa: CASSYTGGGGEQYF
cdr3_nt: TGTGCCAGCAGTTACACGGGGGGAGGAGGTGAGCAGTACTTC
v_call: TRBV6-2/TRBV6-3
clone_size: -
j_call: TRBJ2-7
d_call: TRBD2
cdr3_length: 14

cdr3_aa: CASSLVPNTDTQYF
cdr3_nt: TGTGCCAGCAGCTTAGTCCCCAACACAGATACGCAGTATTTT
v_call: TRBV7-2
clone_size: -
j_call: TRBJ2-3
d_call: -
cdr3_length: 14

cdr3_aa: CASSLSSGGSGGNTIYF
cdr3_nt: TGTGCCAGCAGTTTGTCCTCAGGGGGATCGGGTGGAAACACCATATATTTT
v_call: TRBV28
clone_size: -
j_call: TRBJ1-3
d_call: TRBD1
cdr3_length: 17

cdr3_aa: CASSGYRGSDLHF
cdr3_nt: TGTGCCAGCAGTGGGTACAGGGGGTCGGACCTCCACTTT
v_call: TRBV28
clone_size: -
j_call: TRBJ1-6
d_call: TRBD1
cdr3_length: 13

cdr3_aa: CASKLTGGGSPLHF
cdr3_nt: TGTGCCAGCAAACTTACAGGGGGAGGATCACCCCTCCACTTT
v_call: TRBV27
clone_size: -
j_call: TRBJ1-6
d_call: TRBD1
cdr3_length: 14

cdr3_aa: CASSPRQGGGYTF
cdr3_nt: TGTGCCAGCAGCCCACGACAGGGGGGAGGCTACACCTTC
v_call: TRBV6-5
clone_size: -
j_call: TRBJ1-2
d_call: TRBD1
cdr3_length: 13

cdr3_aa: CASSWDRIVTNTQYF
cdr3_nt: TGCGCCAGCAGCTGGGACAGGATCGTCACTAATACGCAGTATTTT
v_call: TRBV5-1
clone_size: -
j_call: TRBJ2-3
d_call: TRBD1
cdr3_length: 15

cdr3_aa: CASNLVASYPNEQFF
cdr3_nt: TGTGCCAGCAATTTAGTGGCTAGCTATCCTAATGAGCAGTTCTTC
v_call: TRBV2
clone_size: once
j_call: TRBJ2-1
d_call: -
cdr3_length: 15

cdr3_aa: CATSRDGSSEKLFF
cdr3_nt: TGTGCCACCAGCAGAGACGGGTCTTCGGAAAAACTGTTTTTT
v_call: TRBV15
clone_size: -
j_call: TRBJ1-4
d_call: -
cdr3_length: 14

cdr3_aa: CASTNPAGYEQFF
cdr3_nt: TGTGCCAGCACCAACCCTGCGGGCTATGAGCAGTTCTTC
v_call: TRBV7-2
clone_size: -
j_call: TRBJ2-1
d_call: -
cdr3_length: 13

cdr3_aa: CASSPPLEETQYF
cdr3_nt: TGTGCCAGCAGCCCCCCCCTGGAGGAGACCCAGTACTTC
v_call: TRBV13
clone_size: -
j_call: TRBJ2-5
d_call: -
cdr3_length: 13

cdr3_aa: CASSTDRVLVGYTF
cdr3_nt: TGTGCCAGCAGTACCGACAGGGTGTTGGTTGGCTACACCTTC
v_call: TRBV28
clone_size: -
j_call: TRBJ1-2
d_call: TRBD1
cdr3_length: 14

cdr3_aa: CASSVGTSGGPDTQYF
cdr3_nt: TGTGCCAGCAGCGTAGGGACTAGCGGGGGACCAGATACGCAGTATTTT
v_call: TRBV9
clone_size: -
j_call: TRBJ2-3
d_call: TRBD2
cdr3_length: 16

cdr3_aa: CSVEWPLAVSTDTQYF
cdr3_nt: TGCAGCGTTGAATGGCCACTAGCGGTGAGCACAGATACGCAGTATTTT
v_call: TRBV29-1
clone_size: -
j_call: TRBJ2-3
d_call: TRBD2
cdr3_length: 16

cdr3_aa: CASRWTGPSGANVLTF
cdr3_nt: TGTGCCAGCAGGTGGACAGGGCCCTCCGGGGCCAACGTCCTGACTTTC
v_call: TRBV27
clone_size: -
j_call: TRBJ2-6
d_call: TRBD1
cdr3_length: 16

cdr3_aa: CASMGGAKAFF
cdr3_nt: TGTGCCAGTATGGGCGGGGCAAAAGCTTTCTTT
v_call: TRBV19
clone_size: -
j_call: TRBJ1-1
d_call: -
cdr3_length: 11

cdr3_aa: CASSSSPWSGSRSYEQYF
cdr3_nt: TGTGCCAGCAGTTCTTCACCCTGGTCAGGGTCTCGGTCCTACGAGCAGTACTTC
v_call: TRBV6-2/TRBV6-3
clone_size: -
j_call: TRBJ2-7
d_call: -
cdr3_length: 18